One and the same sample provided the 30 T cell receptor beta chains below, sequenced in a study of blood T cell repertoires in COVID-19. The protocol was immunoSEQ multiplex PCR, while the TCRdb copy is restricted to in-frame clones and leaves out a portion. The sample includes some 140,000 clones, more than 75% of them seen just once. Sample: peripheral blood. The receptors were gathered from a man aged 55 to 70 who had recovered from COVID-19.

This clone has just one count. This chain connects TRBV6-5 to TRBJ2-3; TRBD1 might be the D (5 bases). Germline V gene data show CDR1 as MNHEY and CDR2 as SVGAGI. The germline V and J ends were trimmed by 7 bases and 0 bases, with 14 bases remaining between them. The CDR3 loop spans 15 amino acids. The CDR3 nucleotides read TGTGCCAGCACCCCCTGGGGCAGGAGCACAGATACGCAGTATTTT. This encodes CASTPWGRSTDTQYF.

The V call is TRBV9, the J call TRBJ1-1; the D is unclear. The CDR3 covers 15 residues. Germline V gives CDR1 SGDLS, CDR2 YYNGEE. With 0 bases removed from V and 0 bases from J, the gap between germline ends came to 9 bases. This CDR3 reads CASSVGESLNTEAFF. The CDR3 DNA is TGTGCCAGCAGCGTAGGCGAGAGTTTGAACACTGAAGCTTTCTTT.

The chain couples TRBV19 to TRBJ2-7; 10 bases align to TRBD1. This CDR3 is built from 18 residues. Germline assignment: CDR1 LNHDA and CDR2 SQIVND (reference sequence). Trimming cost V 0 bases and J 2 bases; bases outside gene matches: 10. The CDR3 reads CASSIEPSGTGVTYEQYF. The CDR3 DNA sequence: TGTGCCAGTAGTATAGAGCCCTCCGGGACAGGGGTAACCTACGAGCAGTACTTC.

In DNA, the CDR3 is TGTGCCAGCAGCCCTGGGACAACGAACACCGGGGAGCTGTTTTTT. Amino acid sequence: CASSPGTTNTGELFF. The chain carries TRBV11-1 and TRBJ2-2; D may be TRBD1 (6 bases). The CDR3 covers 15 residues. Deletions cut 5 bases from V and 0 bases from J, with 10 bases between. Per the germline V gene, CDR1 is SGHAT and CDR2 is FQDESV (reference sequence).

The J gene is TRBJ2-2, the V gene TRBV11-2, with 7 bases matching TRBD2. With 6 bases clipped from V and 7 bases from J, the junction kept 11 bases outside the gene matches. The CDR3 has 15 residues. CDR1 and CDR2 (germline): SGHAT, FQNNGV. CDR3 coding DNA: TGTGCCAGCAGTCCCGGGGGGTCAGGGAACGGGGAGCTGTTTTTT. Amino acid sequence: CASSPGGSGNGELFF.

This chain links TRBV7-9 with TRBJ1-1; the match to TRBD1 covers 7 bases. V shed 4 bases, J shed 2 bases, and the junction held 7 bases outside the gene matches. The CDR3 sequence is 15 residues long. CDR1 SEHNR and CDR2 FQNEAQ come from the germline V gene (reference sequence). This CDR3 reads CASSSRTGANTEAFF. CDR3 coding DNA: TGTGCCAGCAGCTCCCGAACAGGGGCCAACACTGAAGCTTTCTTT.

The rearrangement uses TRBV7-2 and TRBJ1-1; D not certain. Germline-derived CDR1 and CDR2 are SGHTA and FQGNSA. The V and J ends lost 1 base and 4 bases respectively, with 10 bases between them. CDR3 size: 14 residues. CDR3 amino acids: CASSLGGGVTEAFF. CDR3 in DNA: TGTGCCAGCAGCTTAGGAGGCGGGGTCACTGAAGCTTTCTTT.

This sequence joins TRBV6-5 and TRBJ2-5, with 8 bases fitting TRBD2. The germline gives CDR1 MNHEY, CDR2 SVGAGI. The CDR3 runs to 14 residues. V lost 6 bases and J lost 5; bases outside the gene matches: 8. The CDR3 here is CASSPTTGGETQYF. In DNA form, the CDR3 reads TGTGCCAGCAGCCCAACCACGGGGGGGGAGACCCAGTACTTC.

This chain links TRBV30 with TRBJ1-5, with TRBD1 matching 8 bases. The CDR3 sequence is 14 residues long. Germline-derived CDR1 and CDR2 are GTSNPN and SVGIG (reference sequence). With 6 bases clipped from V and 6 bases from J, the junction kept 10 bases outside the gene matches. The CDR3 reads CACSPGQGGQPQHF. The CDR3 DNA is TGTGCCTGCAGCCCTGGACAGGGCGGTCAGCCCCAGCATTTT.

This chain uses TRBV28 with TRBJ1-1; D possibly corresponds to TRBD1 (6 bases). Trimming shortened V by 8 bases and J by 0 bases, and 13 bases separated the two germline ends. In germline, CDR1 is MDHEN, CDR2 SYDVKM. CDR3 length: 14 amino acids. The CDR3 reads CASHPGQLNTEAFF. CDR3 sequence (DNA): TGTGCCAGCCACCCCGGACAGTTGAACACTGAAGCTTTCTTT.

Only one count was recorded for this clone. V and J are TRBV28 and TRBJ2-7; D might be TRBD2 (5 bases). Germline V gene data show CDR1 as MDHEN and CDR2 as SYDVKM. Trimming cost V 6 bases and J 0 bases, with 9 bases left between them. The CDR3 has 13 residues. The CDR3 region is CASREGSSYEQYF. The CDR3 DNA sequence: TGTGCCAGCAGAGAAGGGAGCTCCTACGAGCAGTACTTC.

The V and J genes are TRBV6-5 and TRBJ2-1, with 8 positions matching TRBD2. The J segment lost 8 bases and the V segment lost 6 bases, leaving 9 bases of the junction unmatched. The germline gives CDR1 MNHEY, CDR2 SVGAGI. The CDR3 is made up of 14 amino acids. This chain's CDR3 is CASSRSGIIDEQFF. CDR3 bases: TGTGCCAGCAGCCGTAGCGGGATAATCGATGAGCAGTTCTTC.

The rearrangement joins TRBV19 to TRBJ1-5; D possibly corresponds to TRBD1 (6 bases). Trimming shortened V by 4 bases and J by 3 bases, and 16 bases separated the two germline ends. Germline V gene sequence: CDR1 LNHDA, CDR2 SQIVND (reference sequence). The CDR3 is 16 residues long. For the CDR3, the DNA is TGTGCCAGTAGTAACAGACGGGGGGCCACCAATCAGCCCCAGCATTTT. This translates into CASSNRRGATNQPQHF.

V gene TRBV3-1 (or the pseudogene TRBV3-2) combines with J gene TRBJ1-6; TRBD1 aligns across 9 bases. J was trimmed by 6 bases and V by 1 base; bases with no gene match: 1. The CDR3 runs to 15 residues. The germline CDR1 and CDR2 sequences are LGHDT and YNNKEL (reference sequence). CDR3 region: CASSQGDRVNSPLHF. CDR3 sequence (DNA): TGTGCCAGCAGCCAAGGGGACAGGGTTAATTCACCCCTCCACTTT.

CDR3 bases: TGTGCCAGCAGCCGGGACTCAGCCTACAATGAGCAGTTCTTC. Translated, it gives CASSRDSAYNEQFF. The chain joins TRBV5-6 to TRBJ2-1, with D possibly matching TRBD2 (6 bases). This CDR3 is built from 14 residues. Germline CDR1 SGHDT, CDR2 YYEEEE. The V gene lost 4 bases and the J gene lost 2 bases, with 10 bases spanning the gap.

This clone has at least ten counts. The chain recombines TRBV10-3 with TRBJ2-7; D ambiguous. V was trimmed by 4 bases and J by 6 bases, leaving 7 bases between them. The CDR3 is made up of 11 amino acids. Germline V gene lookup returns CDR1 ENHRY and CDR2 SYGVKD. CDR3 protein: CAISASREQYF. The CDR3 DNA is TGTGCCATCAGTGCGAGTCGCGAGCAGTACTTC.

The chain carries TRBV7-3 and TRBJ2-2, with 8 bases lining up with TRBD1. The CDR3 has 15 amino acids. The ends lost 5 bases at V and 7 bases at J; junction bases unmatched: 9. CDR1 and CDR2 (germline): SGHTA, FQGTGA. This CDR3 reads CASSALQGVIGELFF. The CDR3 DNA reads as TGTGCCAGCAGCGCTTTACAGGGGGTTATCGGGGAGCTGTTTTTT.

J is TRBJ2-2 and V is TRBV30, with TRBD1 matching over 8 bases. This CDR3 comprises 13 residues. From germline, CDR1 is GTSNPN and CDR2 SVGIG (reference sequence). Losses at the gene ends were 5 bases for V and 4 bases for J; bases not matched to a gene: 3. The CDR3 protein is CAWQQGGTGELFF. The CDR3 nucleotides read TGTGCCTGGCAACAGGGGGGCACCGGGGAGCTGTTTTTT.

In DNA form, the CDR3 reads TGTGCCAGCAGCCAAGCGGGGGGCTCTGGAAACACCATATATTTT. Protein product: CASSQAGGSGNTIYF. J is TRBJ1-3 and V is TRBV3-1 (or the pseudogene TRBV3-2), with D tentatively TRBD1 (5 bases). The CDR3 consists of 15 residues. The V end lost 1 base, the J end lost 0 bases, and 7 bases lay between the germline ends. Germline V gene data show CDR1 as LGHDT and CDR2 as YNNKEL (reference sequence).

This chain uses TRBV28 with TRBJ2-7; 10 bases map to TRBD1. V dropped 4 bases and J dropped 6; count of bases not matched to a gene: 9. The CDR3 is 15 amino acids. Germline V lookup: CDR1 MDHEN, CDR2 SYDVKM. The CDR3 sequence: CASSSLSGQGSEQYF. In nucleotides, the CDR3 is TGTGCCAGCAGTTCCCTTTCGGGACAGGGGTCCGAGCAGTACTTC.

The CDR3 region has the DNA TGTGCCAGCAGCGCAGGACTAGGCGGGGAGACCCAGTACTTC. Encoded protein: CASSAGLGGETQYF. V and J are TRBV7-2 and TRBJ2-5; 7 bases are a match to TRBD2. CDR3 length: 14 amino acids. V shed 5 bases and J 5 bases; nucleotides not matched to a gene: 8. Germline V CDR1 and CDR2: SGHTA, FQGNSA.

The chain couples TRBV7-3 to TRBJ2-3; TRBD2 matches at 8 bases. V was pared by 5 bases and J by 1 base, with 8 bases of the junction left unmatched. The CDR3 runs 16 residues. Germline V gene sequence: CDR1 SGHTA, CDR2 FQGTGA. The CDR3 nucleotides read TGTGCCAGCAGCCAAACTCCAGCGGGAGGCACAGATACGCAGTATTTT. As protein: CASSQTPAGGTDTQYF.

In the case of this clone: Other DNA sequences in the same sample also yield this CDR3. This chain uses TRBV18 with TRBJ2-7, with 7 bases aligning to TRBD1. Germline trimming cut 3 bases from V and 0 bases from J; bases unmatched to any gene: 2. CDR3 size: 14 residues. Germline V gene data show CDR1 as KGHSH and CDR2 as LQKENI. DNA of the CDR3: TGTGCCAGCTCACCGGGACAGAGCTCCTACGAGCAGTACTTC. This sequence encodes CASSPGQSSYEQYF.

The chain joins TRBV18 to TRBJ1-2, with D possibly TRBD1 on 6 matching bases. CDR3 length: 13 residues. Germline-derived CDR1 and CDR2 are KGHSH and LQKENI. Trimming shortened V by 3 bases and J by 11 bases, and 16 bases separated the two germline ends. The CDR3 loop is CASSPSTTGGYTF. CDR3 bases: TGTGCCAGCTCACCCTCTACGACAGGCGGATACACCTTC.

The chain combines TRBV7-2 with TRBJ2-1, with 10 bases lining up with TRBD2. CDR3 length equals 17 residues. Germline loops: CDR1 SGHTA, CDR2 FQGNSA. The J segment lost 4 bases and the V segment lost 5 bases, leaving 11 bases of the junction unmatched. The CDR3 reads CASSPRLGLAPYNEQFF. CDR3 DNA sequence: TGTGCCAGCAGCCCCCGACTGGGACTAGCGCCGTACAATGAGCAGTTCTTC.

The chain combines TRBV6-5 with TRBJ1-1; 9 positions match TRBD1. The CDR3 totals 12 residues. Germline V gene lookup returns CDR1 MNHEY and CDR2 SVGAGI. Losses at the gene ends were 7 bases for V and 12 bases for J; bases not matched to a gene: 9. The CDR3 DNA follows: TGTGCCAGCAACCCGGGACAGGGCCGATCTTTCTTT. Its translation is CASNPGQGRSFF.

In this sample, this clone turned up a few times. V usage is TRBV18 and J usage is TRBJ2-7, with TRBD2 identical over 10 bases. Germline V gene lookup returns CDR1 KGHSH and CDR2 LQKENI. Losses at the gene ends were 3 bases for V and 7 bases for J; bases not matched to a gene: 6. This CDR3 comprises 14 residues. The CDR3 sequence: CASSPGLAVLEQYF. The CDR3 region has the DNA TGTGCCAGCTCACCCGGACTAGCGGTTTTAGAGCAGTACTTC.

The rearrangement links TRBV2 to TRBJ2-2; TRBD1 is a possible D gene (7 bases). In germline, CDR1 is SNHLY, CDR2 FYNNEI. CDR3 size: 18 residues. Trimming stripped 5 bases from V and 5 bases from J, with 24 bases between. Here the CDR3 reads CASSRGGGDPRGTGELFF. The CDR3 nucleotides are TGTGCCAGCAGTAGAGGAGGCGGGGACCCCAGGGGGACCGGGGAGCTGTTTTTT. The variable domain in full, with the rest retrieved from reference TRBV2 and TRBJ2-2, is EPEVTQTPSHQVTQMGQEVILRCVPISNHLYFYWYRQILGQKVEFLVSFYNNEISEKSEIFDDQFSVERPDGSNFTLKIRSTKLEDSAMYFCASSRGGGDPRGTGELFFGEGSRLTVL.

This chain uses TRBV6-5 with TRBJ1-2; 9 nucleotides match TRBD1. J lost 4 bases, V lost 7 bases, and 7 bases had no gene match. CDR3 size: 14 residues. CDR1 and CDR2 from the germline V gene are MNHEY and SVGAGI. This chain's CDR3 is CASNRDRVSYGYTF. CDR3 nucleotide sequence: TGTGCCAGCAATCGGGACAGGGTCAGCTATGGCTACACCTTC.

This clone was counted many times. The chain uses TRBV2 and TRBJ2-7; 15 positions match TRBD2. The CDR3 is made up of 14 amino acids. V trimming: 5 bases; J trimming: 7 bases; junction bases outside the gene matches: 3. From germline, CDR1 is SNHLY and CDR2 FYNNEI. The DNA for the CDR3 is TGTGCCAGCAGTCGGACTAGCGGGAGGGTTGAGCAGTACTTC. It encodes CASSRTSGRVEQYF.